This T cell receptor (beta chain) was identified in a study of Ad26.COV2.S vaccination and SARS-CoV-2 variants. Study-level findings and limits: With respect to non-spike TCR breadth, vaccine and placebo recipients were similar.

Germline V lookup: CDR1 MNHEY, CDR2 SMNVEV (reference sequence). The CDR3 is 13 residues long. Trimming took off 2 bases at V and 6 bases at J, with 8 bases between the two ends. Measured with immunoSEQ multiplex PCR; TCRdb has only the in-frame clones, and not every one. The sample consists of some 190,000 clones, around 88% of them appearing once. Regarding this clone: Its antigen is not identified.

The material was peripheral blood, obtained after recovery from COVID-19. The TCR sequence derives from a human donor who had recovered from COVID-19. This chain joins TRBV27 and TRBJ1-5; D gene unclear. This CDR3 is CASSLGFGQPQHF. CDR3 nucleotide sequence: TGTGCCAGCAGTTTAGGGTTCGGTCAGCCCCAGCATTTT.